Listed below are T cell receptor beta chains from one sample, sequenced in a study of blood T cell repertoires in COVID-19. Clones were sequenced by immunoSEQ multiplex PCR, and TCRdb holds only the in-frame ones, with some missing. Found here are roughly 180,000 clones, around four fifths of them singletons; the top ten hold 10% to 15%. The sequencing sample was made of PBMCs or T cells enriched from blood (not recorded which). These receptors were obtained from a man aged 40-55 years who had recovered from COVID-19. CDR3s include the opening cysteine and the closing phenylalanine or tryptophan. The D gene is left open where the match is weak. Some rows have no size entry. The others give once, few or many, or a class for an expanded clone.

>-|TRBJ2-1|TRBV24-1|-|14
CATSGVRETAEQFF
TGTGCCACCAGTGGAGTACGGGAGACGGCTGAGCAGTTCTTC
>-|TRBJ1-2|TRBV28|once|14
CASSLFAGLEGYTF
TGTGCCAGCAGTTTATTTGCAGGGTTGGAAGGCTACACCTTC
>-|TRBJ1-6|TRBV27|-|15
CASSFAGTYNSPLHF
TGTGCCAGCAGTTTCGCGGGAACCTATAATTCACCCCTCCACTTT
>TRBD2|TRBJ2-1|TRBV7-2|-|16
CASSSRLAGGQNEQFF
TGTGCCAGCAGCTCCCGACTAGCGGGAGGCCAGAATGAGCAGTTCTTC
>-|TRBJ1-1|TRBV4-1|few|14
CASSQQGNVLGAFF
TGCGCCAGCAGCCAACAGGGAAATGTACTGGGGGCTTTCTTT
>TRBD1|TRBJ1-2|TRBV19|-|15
CASSLPGTVNYGYTF
TGTGCCAGTAGTCTCCCTGGGACAGTTAACTATGGCTACACCTTC
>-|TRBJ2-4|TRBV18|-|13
CASSPSGGAGQYF
TGTGCCAGCTCACCTTCTGGGGGGGCGGGCCAGTACTTC
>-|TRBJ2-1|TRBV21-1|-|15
CASSNSGTGDYEQFF
TGTGCCAGCAGCAACAGCGGGACAGGGGATTATGAGCAGTTCTTC
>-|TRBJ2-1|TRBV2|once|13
CASSLRPYNEQFF
TGTGCCAGCAGTCTGCGCCCTTACAATGAGCAGTTCTTC
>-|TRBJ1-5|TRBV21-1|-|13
CASTWDRNQPQHF
TGTGCCAGCACCTGGGACAGGAATCAGCCCCAGCATTTT
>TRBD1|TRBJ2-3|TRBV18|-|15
CASSPRDRPTDTQYF
TGTGCCAGCTCACCACGGGACAGGCCCACAGATACGCAGTATTTT
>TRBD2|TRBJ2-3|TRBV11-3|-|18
CASSFRRALAGVTDTQYF
TGTGCCAGCAGCTTCCGACGTGCGCTAGCGGGAGTCACAGATACGCAGTATTTT
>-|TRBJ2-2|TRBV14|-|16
CASSPHSTSNTGELFF
TGTGCCAGCAGCCCCCACAGCACTTCAAACACCGGGGAGCTGTTTTTT
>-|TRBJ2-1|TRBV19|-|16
CASSDPTGSSYNEQFF
TGTGCCAGTAGTGATCCTACAGGGAGCTCCTACAATGAGCAGTTCTTC
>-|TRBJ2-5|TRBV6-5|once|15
CASRIPTGPGETQYF
TGTGCCAGCAGGATTCCTACAGGGCCAGGGGAGACCCAGTACTTC
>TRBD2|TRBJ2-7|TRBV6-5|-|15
CASSYAGGSSYEQYF
TGTGCCAGCAGTTACGCGGGAGGGAGCTCCTACGAGCAGTACTTC
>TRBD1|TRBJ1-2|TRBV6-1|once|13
CASSEATGGLYTF
TGTGCCAGCAGTGAAGCTACAGGGGGCCTCTACACCTTC
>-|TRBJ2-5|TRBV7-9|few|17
CASSPGLTFAGGETQYF
TGTGCCAGCAGCCCGGGACTCACATTCGCCGGGGGAGAGACCCAGTACTTC
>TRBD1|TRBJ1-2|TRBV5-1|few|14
CASSFRGTAEGYTF
TGCGCCAGCAGCTTTCGAGGGACAGCGGAAGGCTACACCTTC
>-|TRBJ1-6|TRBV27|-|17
CASSLSPSQGYNSPLHF
TGTGCCAGCAGTTTATCCCCCTCACAGGGCTATAATTCACCCCTCCACTTT
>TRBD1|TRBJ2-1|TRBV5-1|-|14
CASDTGGPDNEQFF
TGCGCCAGCGATACAGGGGGGCCGGACAATGAGCAGTTCTTC
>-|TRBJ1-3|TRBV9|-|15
CASSVGGDSGNTIYF
TGTGCCAGCAGCGTAGGGGGGGACTCTGGAAACACCATATATTTT
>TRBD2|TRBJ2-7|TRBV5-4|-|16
CASSSLVSGRSYEQYF
TGTGCCAGCAGCTCACTAGTCTCCGGGAGGTCCTACGAGCAGTACTTC
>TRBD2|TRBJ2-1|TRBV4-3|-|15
CASSRTSGLYNEQFF
TGCGCCAGCAGCCGGACTAGCGGGCTCTACAATGAGCAGTTCTTC
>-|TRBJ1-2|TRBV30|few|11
CAWSVRGDYTF
TGTGCCTGGAGTGTCCGGGGAGACTACACCTTC
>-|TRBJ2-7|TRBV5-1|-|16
CASSPDGSRNSYEQYF
TGCGCCAGCAGCCCTGACGGGAGCCGGAACAGCTACGAGCAGTACTTC
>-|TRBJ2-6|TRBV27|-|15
CASSLFRAGANVLTF
TGTGCCAGCAGTTTATTTCGTGCTGGGGCCAACGTCCTGACTTTC
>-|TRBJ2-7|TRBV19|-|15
CASRKGVGQSGEQYF
TGTGCCAGTCGAAAGGGGGTCGGGCAGTCGGGCGAGCAGTACTTC
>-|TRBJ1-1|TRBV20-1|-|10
CSQGNTEAFF
TGCAGCCAGGGAAACACTGAAGCTTTCTTT
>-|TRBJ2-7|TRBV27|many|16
CASSPQLVTIYYEQYF
TGTGCCAGCAGTCCACAACTAGTAACGATCTACTACGAGCAGTACTTC
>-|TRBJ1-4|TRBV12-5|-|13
CASGLEQEEKLFF
TGTGCTAGTGGTTTGGAACAGGAAGAAAAACTGTTTTTT
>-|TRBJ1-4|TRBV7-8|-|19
CASSSPSSHGVATNEKLFF
TGTGCCAGCAGCTCCCCTAGCTCGCACGGAGTTGCAACTAATGAAAAACTGTTTTTT
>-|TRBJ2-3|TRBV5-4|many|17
CASSLGGALTSTDTQYF
TGTGCCAGCAGCTTAGGGGGTGCACTAACTAGCACAGATACGCAGTATTTT
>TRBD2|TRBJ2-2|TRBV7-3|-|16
CASSPFSGSDGGELFF
TGTGCCAGCAGCCCCTTTAGCGGGAGTGACGGCGGGGAGCTGTTTTTT
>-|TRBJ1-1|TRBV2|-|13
CASTVLGDTEAFF
TGTGCCAGCACTGTACTGGGCGACACTGAAGCTTTCTTT
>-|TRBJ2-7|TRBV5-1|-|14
CASSLDRSLYEQYF
TGCGCCAGCAGCTTAGACAGGTCCCTCTACGAGCAGTACTTC
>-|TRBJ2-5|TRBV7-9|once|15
CASSVRDSRAETQYF
TGTGCCAGCAGCGTACGGGACTCGCGAGCGGAGACCCAGTACTTC
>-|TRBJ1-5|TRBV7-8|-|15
CASSYDSYSNQPQHF
TGTGCCAGCAGCTACGACAGCTATAGCAATCAGCCCCAGCATTTT
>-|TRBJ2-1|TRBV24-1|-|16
CATSDHPDTTYNEQFF
TGTGCCACCAGTGACCACCCGGACACGACCTACAATGAGCAGTTCTTC
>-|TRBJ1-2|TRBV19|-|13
CASSLSSSYGYTF
TGTGCCAGTAGCCTATCAAGTAGCTATGGCTACACCTTC
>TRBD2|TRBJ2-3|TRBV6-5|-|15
CASTYRAGATDTQYF
TGTGCCAGCACCTACCGAGCGGGAGCCACAGATACGCAGTATTTT
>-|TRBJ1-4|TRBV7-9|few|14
CASSPIEAVGKLFF
TGTGCCAGCAGCCCGATCGAGGCCGTAGGAAAACTGTTTTTT